The rows below give T cell receptor beta chains drawn from one sample of a study of cytomegalovirus exposure and HLA in healthy donors. Repertoires were generated with immunoSEQ multiplex PCR, while TCRdb's copy carries only in-frame clones and drops some. The sample contains about 110,000 clones, approximately 78% of which appear only once. Sequenced material: PBMCs. Receptor source: a woman in her thirties in good health and CMV-seronegative. Each CDR3 is given with its conserved first and last residue. A D gene is named only where the DNA matches it firmly. Where a row states a size, it is once, few, many or the class of an expanded clone; other rows omit it.

- | TRBJ1-5 | TRBV25-1 | - | CASSEGGRGASQPQHF | TGTGCCAGCAGTGAGGGGGGTCGGGGCGCATCTCAGCCCCAGCATTTT
TRBD2 | TRBJ2-7 | TRBV29-1 | - | CSVVELAGGFRYF | TGCAGCGTTGTCGAACTAGCGGGGGGCTTCCGGTACTTC
- | TRBJ1-3 | TRBV11-3 | - | CASSSNGEDTIYF | TGTGCCAGCAGCTCAAATGGGGAGGACACCATATATTTT
TRBD1 | TRBJ1-2 | TRBV28 | medium-sized | CASSPTGWYGYTF | TGTGCCAGCAGTCCGACAGGGTGGTATGGCTACACCTTC
TRBD1 | TRBJ1-1 | TRBV7-9 | - | CASRPQGPSSLNTEAFF | TGTGCCAGCAGGCCACAGGGGCCCTCGAGTTTGAACACTGAAGCTTTCTTT
- | TRBJ2-7 | TRBV7-8 | few | CASRPKGAYEQYF | TGTGCCAGCAGACCCAAGGGAGCCTACGAGCAGTACTTC
- | TRBJ2-6 | TRBV2 | - | CASRWTTSGANVLTF | TGTGCCAGCAGATGGACTACCTCTGGGGCCAACGTCCTGACTTTC
- | TRBJ1-1 | TRBV11-3 | - | CASSLQGMNTEAFF | TGTGCCAGCAGCTTACAGGGGATGAACACTGAAGCTTTCTTT
TRBD1 | TRBJ2-7 | TRBV5-1 | - | CASSSDRDYEQYF | TGCGCCAGCAGCTCCGACAGGGATTACGAGCAGTACTTC
TRBD1 | TRBJ2-6 | TRBV7-9 | few | CASSLGAGTVSSGANVLTF | TGTGCCAGCAGCTTAGGGGCCGGGACAGTTAGCTCTGGGGCCAACGTCCTGACTTTC
- | TRBJ1-2 | TRBV6-1 | - | CASSGWTPGGYGYTF | TGTGCCAGCAGTGGATGGACTCCCGGGGGGTATGGCTACACCTTC
TRBD1 | TRBJ2-7 | TRBV29-1 | - | CSAGQGPSYEQYF | TGCAGCGCGGGACAGGGACCTTCCTACGAGCAGTACTTC
- | TRBJ2-7 | TRBV25-1 | once | CASSSKSSYEQYF | TGTGCCAGCAGTTCGAAGAGCTCCTACGAGCAGTACTTC
- | TRBJ2-7 | TRBV6-5 | - | CASSRQGSSYEQYF | TGTGCCAGCAGCCGGCAGGGCAGCTCCTACGAGCAGTACTTC
- | TRBJ2-1 | TRBV7-9 | - | CASSDSTNNEQFF | TGTGCCAGCAGCGACTCCACAAACAATGAGCAGTTCTTC
TRBD2 | TRBJ2-2 | TRBV5-1 | - | CASSLWASGRTNTGELFF | TGCGCCAGCAGCTTGTGGGCTAGCGGGCGAACGAACACCGGGGAGCTGTTTTTT
- | TRBJ1-5 | TRBV2 | - | CASSPQGAPGQPQHF | TGTGCCAGCAGTCCCCAAGGGGCCCCTGGTCAGCCCCAGCATTTT
TRBD1 | TRBJ1-5 | TRBV5-8 | - | CASSLATDRGNQPQHF | TGTGCCAGCAGCTTAGCGACGGACAGGGGCAATCAGCCCCAGCATTTT
TRBD1 | TRBJ2-2 | TRBV29-1 | - | CSVQATGRHTGELFF | TGCAGCGTACAGGCGACAGGGCGGCACACCGGGGAGCTGTTTTTT
- | TRBJ1-2 | TRBV2 | - | CASSLEDNYGYTF | TGTGCCAGCAGCCTAGAAGACAACTATGGCTACACCTTC
TRBD2 | TRBJ2-1 | TRBV11-3 | - | CASSLGLAGGGEQFF | TGTGCCAGCAGCTTAGGGCTAGCGGGGGGGGGCGAGCAGTTCTTC
TRBD1 | TRBJ1-1 | TRBV29-1 | - | CSVEEGQGLAMNTEAFF | TGCAGCGTTGAAGAGGGACAGGGCTTAGCGATGAACACTGAAGCTTTCTTT
TRBD1 | TRBJ2-7 | TRBV14 | - | CASSHRGGTGSNEQYF | TGTGCCAGCAGCCACAGGGGAGGGACAGGGTCGAACGAGCAGTACTTC
TRBD1 | TRBJ2-7 | TRBV2 | - | CASSPGQGAFRDQYF | TGTGCCAGCAGTCCGGGACAGGGGGCGTTCAGGGACCAGTACTTC
TRBD2 | TRBJ2-7 | TRBV2 | - | CAGATSGYEQYF | TGTGCCGGGGCTACTAGCGGATACGAGCAGTACTTC
TRBD1 | TRBJ1-2 | TRBV4-3 | - | CASSQGAGGAGYGYTF | TGCGCCAGCAGCCAAGGGGCAGGGGGCGCCGGCTATGGCTACACCTTC
- | TRBJ2-2 | TRBV29-1 | - | CSVGSGGTGELFF | TGCAGCGTTGGGTCAGGGGGGACCGGGGAGCTGTTTTTT
- | TRBJ1-6 | TRBV4-2 | - | CASSPPEGHRVDSPLHF | TGTGCCAGCAGCCCCCCAGAGGGGCACAGGGTGGACTCACCCCTCCACTTT
- | TRBJ1-2 | TRBV9 | - | CASSVAYGGAHGYTF | TGTGCCAGCAGCGTAGCATATGGGGGCGCCCATGGCTACACCTTC
- | TRBJ1-5 | TRBV18 | - | CASSRRDQPQHF | TGTGCCAGCTCACGGCGGGATCAGCCCCAGCATTTT
- | TRBJ1-4 | TRBV18 | - | CASSPQRQSSLGEKLFF | TGTGCCAGCTCACCACAGAGACAGAGCTCTCTTGGGGAAAAACTGTTTTTT
- | TRBJ2-2 | TRBV7-8 | - | CASSHRGSTNTGELFF | TGTGCCAGCAGCCATAGGGGTAGCACGAACACCGGGGAGCTGTTTTTT
- | TRBJ2-7 | TRBV18 | - | CASSISGVPSYEQYF | TGTGCCAGCTCAATTTCAGGGGTACCGTCGTACGAGCAGTACTTC
TRBD1 | TRBJ2-5 | TRBV28 | - | CASTPGVGQKSKETQYF | TGTGCCAGCACCCCAGGGGTGGGACAGAAGAGCAAAGAGACCCAGTACTTC
- | TRBJ2-5 | TRBV13 | - | CATRGRGAGETQYF | TGTGCCACGAGGGGTCGGGGGGCCGGGGAGACCCAGTACTTC
- | TRBJ1-5 | TRBV4-2 | few | CASSHKQGWLQPQHF | TGTGCCAGCAGCCACAAACAGGGTTGGCTTCAGCCCCAGCATTTT
- | TRBJ2-1 | TRBV28 | - | CASSHPSALNEQFF | TGTGCCAGCAGCCACCCGTCTGCGCTCAATGAGCAGTTCTTC
- | TRBJ1-1 | TRBV28 | - | CASSPAWGSLNTEAFF | TGTGCCAGCAGTCCAGCGTGGGGCAGCCTGAACACTGAAGCTTTCTTT
- | TRBJ1-1 | TRBV7-2 | - | CASSGWVSLTEAFF | TGTGCCAGCTCAGGATGGGTTTCTCTCACTGAAGCTTTCTTT
- | TRBJ2-1 | TRBV29-1 | - | CSVSSPEGSYNEQFF | TGCAGCGTGTCTTCCCCGGAGGGCTCCTACAATGAGCAGTTCTTC
- | TRBJ1-5 | TRBV30 | - | CAWSVSPNQPQHF | TGTGCCTGGAGTGTAAGCCCCAATCAGCCCCAGCATTTT
- | TRBJ2-5 | TRBV9 | once | CASSVAGVQETQYF | TGTGCCAGCAGCGTAGCGGGAGTTCAAGAGACCCAGTACTTC
- | TRBJ2-1 | TRBV25-1 | - | CASSEVNYNEQFF | TGTGCCAGCAGTGAAGTCAACTACAATGAGCAGTTCTTC
TRBD1 | TRBJ2-7 | TRBV6-5 | - | CASSRSTGGPYEQYF | TGTGCCAGCAGTCGATCGACAGGGGGTCCCTACGAGCAGTACTTC
TRBD1 | TRBJ1-1 | TRBV28 | - | CASTHTRGQRMNTEAFF | TGTGCCAGCACGCACACCAGGGGGCAGAGGATGAACACTGAAGCTTTCTTT
TRBD1 | TRBJ1-5 | TRBV2 | - | CASKRSGGAWGNQPQHF | TGTGCCAGCAAAAGATCAGGGGGCGCGTGGGGCAATCAGCCCCAGCATTTT
- | TRBJ1-2 | TRBV5-8 | - | CASTWTSYGYTF | TGTGCCAGCACCTGGACTTCCTATGGCTACACCTTC
- | TRBJ1-5 | TRBV28 | - | CASSSPAGPQHF | TGTGCCAGCAGTTCTCCGGCAGGGCCCCAGCATTTT
- | TRBJ1-3 | TRBV28 | - | CASSLLAGNTIYF | TGTGCCAGCAGCCTTCTCGCGGGAAACACCATATATTTT
- | TRBJ2-7 | TRBV16 | few | CASSQLTQGFSYSEQYF | TGTGCCAGCAGCCAACTTACTCAGGGGTTCTCCTACTCCGAGCAGTACTTC
TRBD1 | TRBJ2-5 | TRBV28 | few | CASSPVLTGRETQYF | TGTGCCAGCAGTCCAGTCCTGACAGGGCGAGAGACCCAGTACTTC
TRBD1 | TRBJ1-5 | TRBV5-8 | once | CASSYIPGQGLKSNQPQHF | TGTGCCAGCAGCTATATTCCGGGACAGGGCTTGAAGAGCAATCAGCCCCAGCATTTT
TRBD2 | TRBJ2-1 | TRBV11-2 | - | CASRKLRGMNNEQFF | TGTGCCAGCAGGAAATTGCGGGGGATGAACAATGAGCAGTTCTTC
- | TRBJ1-2 | TRBV25-1 | - | CASSDTDRTTNYGYTF | TGTGCCAGCAGTGACACAGACAGGACAACTAACTATGGCTACACCTTC
TRBD2 | TRBJ2-5 | TRBV11-2 | - | CASSPAGIQETQYF | TGTGCCAGCAGCCCAGCGGGGATCCAAGAGACCCAGTACTTC
TRBD2 | TRBJ2-5 | TRBV19 | once | CASRASGRAEWETQYF | TGTGCCAGTAGGGCTAGCGGGAGGGCAGAGTGGGAGACCCAGTACTTC
- | TRBJ1-2 | TRBV29-1 | - | CSVSTEPYGYTF | TGCAGCGTGTCGACAGAGCCCTATGGCTACACCTTC
- | TRBJ1-5 | TRBV2 | few | CASSEERTQPQHF | TGTGCCAGCAGTGAAGAGCGGACTCAGCCCCAGCATTTT
TRBD1 | TRBJ1-1 | TRBV7-9 | - | CASSSNRDRANTEAFF | TGTGCCAGCAGCTCAAACCGGGACAGGGCGAACACTGAAGCTTTCTTT